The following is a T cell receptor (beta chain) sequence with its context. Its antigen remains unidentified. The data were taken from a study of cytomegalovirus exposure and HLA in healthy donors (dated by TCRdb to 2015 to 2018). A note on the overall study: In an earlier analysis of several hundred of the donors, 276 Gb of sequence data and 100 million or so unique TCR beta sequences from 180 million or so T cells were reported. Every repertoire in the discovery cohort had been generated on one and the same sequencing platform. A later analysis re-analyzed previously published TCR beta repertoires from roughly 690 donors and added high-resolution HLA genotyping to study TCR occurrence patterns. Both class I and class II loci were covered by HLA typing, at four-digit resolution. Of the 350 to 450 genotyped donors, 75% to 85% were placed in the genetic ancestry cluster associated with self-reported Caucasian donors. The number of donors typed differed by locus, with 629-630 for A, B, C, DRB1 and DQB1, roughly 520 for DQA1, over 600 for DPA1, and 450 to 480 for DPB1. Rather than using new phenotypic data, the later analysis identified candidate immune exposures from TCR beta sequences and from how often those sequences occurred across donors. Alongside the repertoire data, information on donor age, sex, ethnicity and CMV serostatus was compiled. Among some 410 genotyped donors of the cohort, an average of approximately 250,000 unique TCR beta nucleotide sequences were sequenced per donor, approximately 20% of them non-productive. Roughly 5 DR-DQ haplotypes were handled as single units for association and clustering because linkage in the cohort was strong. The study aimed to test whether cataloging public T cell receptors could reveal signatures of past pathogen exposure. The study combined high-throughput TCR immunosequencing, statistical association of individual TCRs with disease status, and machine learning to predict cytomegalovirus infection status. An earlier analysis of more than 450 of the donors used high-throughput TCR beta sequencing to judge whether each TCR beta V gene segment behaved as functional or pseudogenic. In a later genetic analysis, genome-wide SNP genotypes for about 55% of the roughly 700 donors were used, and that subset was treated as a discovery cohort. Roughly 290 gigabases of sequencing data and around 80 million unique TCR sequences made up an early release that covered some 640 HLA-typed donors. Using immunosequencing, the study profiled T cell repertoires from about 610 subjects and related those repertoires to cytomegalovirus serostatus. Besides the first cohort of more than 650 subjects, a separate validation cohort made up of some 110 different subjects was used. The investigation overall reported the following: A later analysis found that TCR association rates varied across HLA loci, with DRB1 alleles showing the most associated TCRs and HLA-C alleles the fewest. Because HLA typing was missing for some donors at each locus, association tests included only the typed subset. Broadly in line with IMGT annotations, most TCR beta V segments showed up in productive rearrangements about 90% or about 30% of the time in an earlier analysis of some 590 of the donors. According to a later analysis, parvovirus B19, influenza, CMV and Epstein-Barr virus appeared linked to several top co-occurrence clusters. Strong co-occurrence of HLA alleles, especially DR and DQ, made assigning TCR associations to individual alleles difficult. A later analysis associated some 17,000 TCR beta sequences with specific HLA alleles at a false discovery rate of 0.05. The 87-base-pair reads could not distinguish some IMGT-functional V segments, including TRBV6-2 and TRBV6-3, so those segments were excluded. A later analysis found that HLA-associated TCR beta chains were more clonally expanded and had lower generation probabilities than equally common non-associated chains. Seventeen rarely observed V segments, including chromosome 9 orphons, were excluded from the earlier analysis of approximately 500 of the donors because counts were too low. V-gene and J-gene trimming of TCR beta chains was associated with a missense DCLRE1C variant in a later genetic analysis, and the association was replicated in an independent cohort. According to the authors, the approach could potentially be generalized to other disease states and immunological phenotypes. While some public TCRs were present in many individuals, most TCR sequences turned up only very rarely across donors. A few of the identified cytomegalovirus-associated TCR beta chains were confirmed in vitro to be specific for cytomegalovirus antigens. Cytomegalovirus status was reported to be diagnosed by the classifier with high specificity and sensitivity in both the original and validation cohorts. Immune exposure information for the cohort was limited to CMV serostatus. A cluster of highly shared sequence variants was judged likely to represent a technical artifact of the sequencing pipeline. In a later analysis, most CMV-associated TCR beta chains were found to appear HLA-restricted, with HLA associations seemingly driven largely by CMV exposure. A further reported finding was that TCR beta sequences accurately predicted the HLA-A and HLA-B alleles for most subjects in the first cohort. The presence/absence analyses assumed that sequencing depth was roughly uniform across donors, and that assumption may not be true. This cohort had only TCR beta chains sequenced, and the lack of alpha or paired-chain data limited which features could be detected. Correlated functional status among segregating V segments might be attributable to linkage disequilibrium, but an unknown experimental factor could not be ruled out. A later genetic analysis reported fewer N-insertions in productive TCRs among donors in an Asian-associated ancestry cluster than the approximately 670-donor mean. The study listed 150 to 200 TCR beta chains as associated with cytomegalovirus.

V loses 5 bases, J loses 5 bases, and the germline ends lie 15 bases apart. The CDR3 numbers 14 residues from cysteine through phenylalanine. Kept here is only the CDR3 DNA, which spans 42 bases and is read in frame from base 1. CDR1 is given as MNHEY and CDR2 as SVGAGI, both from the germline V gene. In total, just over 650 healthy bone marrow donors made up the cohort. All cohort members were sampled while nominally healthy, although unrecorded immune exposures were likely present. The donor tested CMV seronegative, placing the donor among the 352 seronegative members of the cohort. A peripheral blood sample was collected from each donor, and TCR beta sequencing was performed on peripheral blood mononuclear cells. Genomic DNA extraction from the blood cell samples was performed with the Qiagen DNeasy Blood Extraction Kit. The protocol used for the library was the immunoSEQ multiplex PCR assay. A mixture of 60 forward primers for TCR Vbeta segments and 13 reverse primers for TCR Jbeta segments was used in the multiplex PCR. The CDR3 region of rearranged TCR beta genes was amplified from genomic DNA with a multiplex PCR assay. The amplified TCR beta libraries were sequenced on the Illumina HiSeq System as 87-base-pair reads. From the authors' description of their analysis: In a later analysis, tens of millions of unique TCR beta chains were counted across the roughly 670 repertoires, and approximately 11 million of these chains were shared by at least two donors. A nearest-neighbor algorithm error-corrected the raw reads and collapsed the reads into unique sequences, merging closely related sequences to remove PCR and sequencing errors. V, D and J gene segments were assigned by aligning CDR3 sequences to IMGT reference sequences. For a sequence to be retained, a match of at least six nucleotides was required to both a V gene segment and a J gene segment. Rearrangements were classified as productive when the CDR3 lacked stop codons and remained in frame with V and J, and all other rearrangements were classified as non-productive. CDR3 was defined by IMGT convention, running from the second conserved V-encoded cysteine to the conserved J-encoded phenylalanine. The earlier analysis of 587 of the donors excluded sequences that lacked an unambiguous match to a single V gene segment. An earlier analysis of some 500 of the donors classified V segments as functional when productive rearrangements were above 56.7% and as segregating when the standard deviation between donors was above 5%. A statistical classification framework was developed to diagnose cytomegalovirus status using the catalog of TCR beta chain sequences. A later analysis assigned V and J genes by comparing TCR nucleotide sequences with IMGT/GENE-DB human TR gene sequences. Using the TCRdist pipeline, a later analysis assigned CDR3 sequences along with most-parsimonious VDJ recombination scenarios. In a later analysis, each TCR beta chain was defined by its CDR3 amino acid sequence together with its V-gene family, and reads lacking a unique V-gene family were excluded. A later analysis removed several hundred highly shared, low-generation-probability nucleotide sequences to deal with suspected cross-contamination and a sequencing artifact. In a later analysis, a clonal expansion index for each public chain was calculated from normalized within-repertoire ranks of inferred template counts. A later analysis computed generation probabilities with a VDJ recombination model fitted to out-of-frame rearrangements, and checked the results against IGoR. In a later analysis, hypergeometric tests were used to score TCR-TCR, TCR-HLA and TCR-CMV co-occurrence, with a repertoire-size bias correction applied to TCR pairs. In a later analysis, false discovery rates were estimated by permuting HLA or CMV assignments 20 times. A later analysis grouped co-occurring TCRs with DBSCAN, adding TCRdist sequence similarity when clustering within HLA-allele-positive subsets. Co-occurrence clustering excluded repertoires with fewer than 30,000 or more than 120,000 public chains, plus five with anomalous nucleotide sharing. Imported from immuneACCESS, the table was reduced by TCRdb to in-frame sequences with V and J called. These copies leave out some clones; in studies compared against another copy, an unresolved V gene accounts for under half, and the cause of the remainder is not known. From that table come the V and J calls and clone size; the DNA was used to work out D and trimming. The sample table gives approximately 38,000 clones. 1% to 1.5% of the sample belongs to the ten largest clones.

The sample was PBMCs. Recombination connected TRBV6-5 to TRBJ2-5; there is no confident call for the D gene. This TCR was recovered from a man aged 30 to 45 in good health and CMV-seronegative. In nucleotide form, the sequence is TGTGCCAGCAGTCTTACACCTAGGTGGGAGACCCAGTACTTC. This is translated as CASSLTPRWETQYF.